One sample yielded the 16 T cell receptor beta chains listed below, sequenced in a study of metastatic and nonmetastatic thyroid tumors. Prior to thyroid surgery, none of the patients had received any treatment. TCRdb re-analyzed the PCR reads through MiXCR. Of approximately 32,000 clones listed, about 21% are singletons. Material for sequencing was tumor tissue. The receptors here all came from a male donor with papillary thyroid cancer or a benign thyroid nodule (not recorded which). Some clones in this sample may be carry-over from other donors' samples.

The J gene is TRBJ1-2, the V gene TRBV16, with 9 bases identical to TRBD1. The germline V gene encodes CDR1 KGHSY and CDR2 FQNENV. The CDR3 is 16 residues long. V dropped 0 bases and J dropped 6; count of bases not matched to a gene: 8. The CDR3 nucleotides are TGTGCCAGCAGCCAATCGGGGGACAGGGCGTTGGATGGCTACACCTTC. This encodes CASSQSGDRALDGYTF. Drawing the rest from reference TRBV16 and TRBJ1-2, the complete variable domain is GEEVAQTPKHLVRGEGQKAKLYCAPIKGHSYVFWYQQVLKNEFKFLISFQNENVFDETGMPKERFSAKCLPNSPCSLEIQATKLEDSAVYFCASSQSGDRALDGYTFGSGTRLTVV.

This clone appeared a single time. This chain links TRBV5-5 with TRBJ1-6; the D is unclear. The ends were cut back, 0 bases at V and 6 bases at J, with 10 bases in the middle. Germline lookup yields CDR1 SGHKS and CDR2 YYEKEE (reference sequence). The CDR3 is 15 residues long. The CDR3 region is CASSLVPGSNSPLHF. For the CDR3, the DNA is TGTGCCAGCAGCTTGGTTCCGGGGAGTAATTCACCCCTCCACTTT. Based on the CDR3 plus reference TRBV5-5 and TRBJ1-6, the full variable domain is DAGVTQSPTHLIKTRGQQVTLRCSPISGHKSVSWYQQVLGQGPQFIFQYYEKEERGRGNFPDRFSARQFPNYSSELNVNALLLGDSALYLCASSLVPGSNSPLHFGNGTRLTVT.

This clone has a handful of counts. J is TRBJ2-1 and V is TRBV5-4; D perhaps matches TRBD2 (6 bases). The V gene lost 3 bases and the J gene lost 1 base, with 14 bases spanning the gap. There are 16 residues in the CDR3. Per germline, CDR1 SGHNT and CDR2 YYREEE (reference sequence). CDR3 bases: TGTGCCAGCAGCTGGGCGGGGCTAGCGTCCTACAATGAGCAGTTCTTC. Translated: CASSWAGLASYNEQFF. Complete variable domain (other parts from reference TRBV5-4 and TRBJ2-1): ETGVTQSPTHLIKTRGQQVTLRCSSQSGHNTVSWYQQALGQGPQFIFQYYREEENGRGNFPPRFSGLQFPNYSSELNVNALELDDSALYLCASSWAGLASYNEQFFGPGTRLTVL.

This clone was detected many times. The chain carries TRBV7-2 and TRBJ1-2, with D possibly TRBD1 on 5 matching bases. The CDR3 covers 11 residues. V gave up 1 base and J gave up 8 bases, with 5 bases separating them. CDR1 is SGHTA, CDR2 FQGNSA, per germline. The CDR3 region has the DNA TGTGCCAGCAGCTTAGGGGGCGGCTACACCTTC. Protein: CASSLGGGYTF.

This clone came up many times. This chain connects TRBV14 to TRBJ2-7, with D possibly being TRBD1 (6 bases). Germline CDR1 is SGHDN and CDR2 is FVKESK. Deletions cut 3 bases from V and 4 bases from J, with 16 bases between. This CDR3 has 15 residues. DNA for the CDR3: TGTGCCAGCAGCCAGCCCCCTACAGGGAAATACGAGCAGTACTTC. Translated: CASSQPPTGKYEQYF.

This clone was counted ten times or more. This chain joins TRBV3-1 and TRBJ2-2; 8 bases line up with TRBD2. From germline, CDR1 is LGHDT and CDR2 YNNKEL (reference sequence). The trim removed 4 bases at V and 6 bases at J, leaving 1 base unmatched. This CDR3 contains 13 residues. The CDR3 nucleotides read TGTGCCAGCAGCCGGACTAGCCCCGGGGAGCTGTTTTTT. Translating it yields CASSRTSPGELFF.

The DNA for the CDR3 is TGTGCCAGCAGAACCGGGACGGGCTATGGCTACACCTTC. This encodes CASRTGTGYGYTF. V gene TRBV6-4 combines with J gene TRBJ1-2, with D possibly TRBD1 on 5 matching bases. There are 13 residues in the CDR3. Germline CDR1 MRHNA, CDR2 SNTAGT. The germline V and J ends were trimmed by 6 bases and 4 bases, with 12 bases remaining between them.

Sample share makes this clone medium-sized (0.01 to 0.1%). The chain has TRBV5-1 and TRBJ1-1, with a weak D call TRBD1 (6 bases). The CDR3 covers 13 residues. The germline V gene has CDR1 SGHRS and CDR2 YFSETQ. V dropped 5 bases and J dropped 7 bases, with 15 bases sitting between them. The CDR3 protein is CASRLGGADEAFF. CDR3 nucleotides: TGCGCCAGCAGACTCGGGGGGGCGGATGAAGCTTTCTTT.

The V gene is TRBV11-2, the J gene TRBJ2-1, with D unresolved. Germline V lookup: CDR1 SGHAT, CDR2 FQNNGV. V was clipped by 2 bases and J by 5 bases, with 1 base between them. This CDR3 is built from 11 residues. The CDR3 bases are TGTGCCAGCAGCTTAAACAATGAGCAGTTCTTC. The encoded protein is CASSLNNEQFF.

This clone was detected only a few times. The CDR3 bases are TGTGCCAGCAGCGCCCCCTCAGGTGGCTACACCTTC. This gives the protein CASSAPSGGYTF. The genes are TRBV3-1 and TRBJ1-2; D gene unclear. The CDR3 runs to 12 residues. The V end was cut by 5 bases, the J end by 7 bases, with 11 bases between. Looked up from germline, CDR1 is LGHDT and CDR2 is YNNKEL (reference sequence). Complete variable domain (other parts from reference TRBV3-1 and TRBJ1-2): DTAVSQTPKYLVTQMGNDKSIKCEQNLGHDTMYWYKQDSKKFLKIMFSYNNKELIINETVPNRFSPKSPDKAHLNLHINSLELGDSAVYFCASSAPSGGYTFGSGTRLTVV.

This clone has a count of ten or more. The chain couples TRBV9 to TRBJ2-3; maybe TRBD1 (5 bases). Trimming left V 0 bases short and J 5 bases short, with 13 bases between. The CDR3 runs to 15 residues. CDR1 is SGDLS, CDR2 YYNGEE, per germline. The CDR3 nucleotides are TGTGCCAGCAGCGTAGCCAGGGCGCAGGGAGATACGCAGTATTTT. Residues: CASSVARAQGDTQYF. Based on the CDR3 plus reference TRBV9 and TRBJ2-3, the full variable domain is DSGVTQTPKHLITATGQRVTLRCSPRSGDLSVYWYQQSLDQGLQFLIQYYNGEERAKGNILERFSAQQFPDLHSELNLSSLELGDSALYFCASSVARAQGDTQYFGPGTRLTVL.

This clone has only one observation. This sequence joins TRBV20-1 and TRBJ1-1; D might be TRBD1 (5 bases). With 3 bases removed from V and 0 bases from J, the gap between germline ends came to 11 bases. The germline gives CDR1 DFQATT, CDR2 SNEGSKA (reference sequence). The CDR3 covers 14 residues. The CDR3 loop reads CSARGRGLNTEAFF. In nucleotides, the CDR3 is TGCAGTGCTAGGGGAAGGGGACTGAACACTGAAGCTTTCTTT.

The rearrangement joins TRBV20-1 to TRBJ2-5, with D perhaps TRBD1 (6 bases). Deletions cut 7 bases from V and 7 bases from J, with 19 bases between. Germline V CDR1 and CDR2: DFQATT, SNEGSKA (reference sequence). This CDR3 spans 13 amino acids. The CDR3 bases are TGCAGTGTGACCACCGAGGACAGAGGGACCCAGTACTTC. Translated: CSVTTEDRGTQYF.

Many counts were recorded for this clone. The chain couples TRBV28 to TRBJ2-1, with a tentative D call TRBD2 (6 bases). Germline V gene lookup returns CDR1 MDHEN and CDR2 SYDVKM. The V end was cut by 1 base, the J end by 7 bases, with 8 bases between. The CDR3 is made up of 13 amino acids. CDR3 DNA: TGTGCCAGCAGTTTATTACGGGGGAATGAGCAGTTCTTC. This translates into CASSLLRGNEQFF.

This clone was observed at least ten times. The chain is built from TRBV10-1 and TRBJ2-2; D remains ambiguous. The germline gives CDR1 WNHNN, CDR2 SYGVQD (reference sequence). The CDR3 spans 16 residues. Trimming left V 0 bases short and J 0 bases short, with 8 bases between. The CDR3 here is CASSESGRTNTGELFF. In nucleotides, the CDR3 is TGCGCCAGCAGTGAGTCGGGTCGAACGAACACCGGGGAGCTGTTTTTT.

Here the CDR3 reads CASSLVVTSVGTGELFF. The CDR3 bases are TGTGCCAGCAGTTTAGTGGTTACCAGCGTGGGCACCGGGGAGCTGTTTTTT. V usage is TRBV28 and J usage is TRBJ2-2; no clear D. This CDR3 has 17 residues. The germline V and J ends were trimmed by 2 bases and 4 bases, with 17 bases remaining between them. The germline gives CDR1 MDHEN, CDR2 SYDVKM. Full variable domain (outside the CDR3, taken from reference TRBV28 and TRBJ2-2): DVKVTQSSRYLVKRTGEKVFLECVQDMDHENMFWYRQDPGLGLRLIYFSYDVKMKEKGDIPEGYSVSREKKERFSLILESASTNQTSMYLCASSLVVTSVGTGELFFGEGSRLTVL.